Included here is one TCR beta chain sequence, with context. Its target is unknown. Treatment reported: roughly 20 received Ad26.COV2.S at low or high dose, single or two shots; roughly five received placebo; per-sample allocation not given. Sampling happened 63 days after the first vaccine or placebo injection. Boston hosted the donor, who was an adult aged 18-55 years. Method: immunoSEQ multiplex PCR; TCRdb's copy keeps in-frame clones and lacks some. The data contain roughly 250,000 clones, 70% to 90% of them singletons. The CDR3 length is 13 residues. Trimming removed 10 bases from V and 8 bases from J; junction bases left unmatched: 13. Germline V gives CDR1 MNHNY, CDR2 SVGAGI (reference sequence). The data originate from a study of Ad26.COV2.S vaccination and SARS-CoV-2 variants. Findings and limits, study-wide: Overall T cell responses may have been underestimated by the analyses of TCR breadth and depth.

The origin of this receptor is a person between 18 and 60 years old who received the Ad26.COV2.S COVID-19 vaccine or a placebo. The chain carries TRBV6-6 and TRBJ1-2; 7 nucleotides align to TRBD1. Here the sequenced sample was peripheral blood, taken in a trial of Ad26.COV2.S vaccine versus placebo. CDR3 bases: TGTGCCAACTTGGACAGGACGTCCGGAGGCTACACCTTC. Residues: CANLDRTSGGYTF.